This passage covers 18 T cell receptor beta chains from one sample sequenced in a study of cytomegalovirus exposure and HLA in healthy donors (dated by TCRdb to about 2017). The library was obtained by the immunoSEQ multiplex PCR assay. For the multiplex PCR, a mixture combining 60 forward primers for TCR Vbeta segments and 13 reverse primers for TCR Jbeta segments was used. The source is immuneACCESS, and TCRdb retained only in-frame sequences with V and J called. Part of the clones is not carried over; for the studies checked, unresolved V genes explain less than half of this, and the remainder is unexplained. The sample includes about 83,000 clones, with 70% to 75% observed a single time. 4.2% of the sample goes to the ten largest clones. Source material: PBMCs. Receptor source: a man aged 60 to 75 in good health and CMV-seronegative.

This clone was detected a few times. V gene TRBV28 combines with J gene TRBJ1-1, with D maybe TRBD1 (6 bases). The germline gives CDR1 MDHEN, CDR2 SYDVKM. CDR3 length: 15 residues. V was shortened by 5 bases and J by 1 base, with 14 bases between the two germline ends. The CDR3: CASSTSDRTNTEAFF. In DNA form, the CDR3 reads TGTGCCAGCAGTACCTCAGACAGGACGAACACTGAAGCTTTCTTT.

The V and J genes are TRBV6-5 and TRBJ1-1, with D possibly TRBD1 on 5 matching bases. V lost 1 base to trimming and J lost 4 bases, with 7 bases between them. Per germline, CDR1 MNHEY and CDR2 SVGAGI. The CDR3 consists of 13 residues. The CDR3, as DNA: TGTGCCAGCAGTTACTTGGGGCGCACTGAAGCTTTCTTT. It encodes CASSYLGRTEAFF.

The chain is built from TRBV5-1 and TRBJ1-1; tentatively, D is TRBD1 (5 bases). This CDR3 spans 16 amino acids. Germline lookup yields CDR1 SGHRS and CDR2 YFSETQ. With 4 bases removed from V and 0 bases from J, the gap between germline ends came to 16 bases. CDR3 protein: CASSLEGGTMNTEAFF. In DNA, the CDR3 is TGCGCCAGCAGCCTCGAGGGAGGGACCATGAACACTGAAGCTTTCTTT.

This chain uses TRBV5-1 with TRBJ2-5, with TRBD1 identical over 7 bases. The assigned J gene may be wrong: the sequence end matches TRBJ2-7 better. There are 14 residues in the CDR3. Per the germline V gene, CDR1 is SGHRS and CDR2 is YFSETQ. As DNA, the CDR3 is TGCGCCAGCAGCCCTCCGGGACAGACCTACGAGCAGTACTTC. It translates to CASSPPGQTYEQYF.

The V gene is TRBV7-2, the J gene TRBJ2-7; 8 nucleotides agree with TRBD2. The CDR3 is made up of 15 amino acids. Germline CDR1 SGHTA, CDR2 FQGNSA. V trimming: 5 bases; J trimming: 1 base; junction bases outside the gene matches: 7. The CDR3 loop reads CASSGAQRGSYEQYF. The CDR3 bases are TGTGCCAGCAGCGGAGCCCAGCGGGGGTCCTACGAGCAGTACTTC.

Comment on this clone: Sequence at one end of the junction differs from germline and may be a read error. This chain uses TRBV7-9 with TRBJ2-7, with 7 bases aligning to TRBD1. CDR3 length: 16 residues. Germline CDR1 is SEHNR and CDR2 is FQNEAQ (reference sequence). Written as DNA, the CDR3 is TGTTCCAGCAGCTCAGGGGGTCAGGGAAGGTCCTACGAGCAGTACTTC. It encodes CSSSSGGQGRSYEQYF.

Of note for this clone: A read error may produce the germline difference seen at one junction end. The CDR3 sequence is CSSSPQGANYGYTF. The CDR3 DNA reads as TGTTCCAGCAGCCCGCAGGGGGCCAACTATGGCTACACCTTC. This rearrangement joins TRBV7-9 to TRBJ1-2; the match to TRBD1 covers 8 bases. The CDR3 length is 14 residues. The germline V gene has CDR1 SEHNR and CDR2 FQNEAQ (reference sequence).

The V and J genes are TRBV19 and TRBJ1-5, with a possible D match to TRBD1 (6 bases). Germline V gene lookup returns CDR1 LNHDA and CDR2 SQIVND (reference sequence). V dropped 7 bases and J dropped 5 bases, with 15 bases sitting between them. The CDR3 has 14 amino acids. The CDR3 DNA is TGTGCCAGTACTACAGGGAGGGGTCATCAGCCCCAGCATTTT. It translates to CASTTGRGHQPQHF.

The rearrangement links TRBV6-5 to TRBJ1-2, with D possibly matching TRBD1 (5 bases). CDR1 and CDR2 (germline): MNHEY, SVGAGI. CDR3 length: 15 residues. The V end lost 6 bases, the J end lost 11 bases, and 25 bases lay between the germline ends. In DNA form, the CDR3 reads TGTGCCAGCAGAGTTACCCAGGGATTTCCGCACCCTTACACCTTC. Protein product: CASRVTQGFPHPYTF.

The rearrangement uses TRBV7-9 and TRBJ2-3; 9 nucleotides agree with TRBD1. CDR1 SEHNR and CDR2 FQNEAQ come from the germline V gene (reference sequence). With V trimmed by 8 bases and J by 4 bases, 7 bases remained unmatched. The CDR3 is 14 residues long. The CDR3 spells CASRGDRGADTQYF. The CDR3 region has the DNA TGTGCCAGCCGAGGCGACAGGGGGGCAGATACGCAGTATTTT. Supplemented by reference TRBV7-9 and TRBJ2-3, the full variable domain reads DTGVSQNPRHKITKRGQNVTFRCDPISEHNRLYWYRQTLGQGPEFLTYFQNEAQLEKSRLLSDRFSAERPKGSFSTLEIQRTEQGDSAMYLCASRGDRGADTQYFGPGTRLTVL.

This clone was counted once. The chain combines TRBV6-1 with TRBJ2-7, with D possibly TRBD1 on 6 matching bases. Looked up from germline, CDR1 is MNHNS and CDR2 is SASEGT. Trimming removed 5 bases from V and 6 bases from J, with 20 bases in between. The CDR3 spans 15 residues. The DNA for the CDR3 is TGTGCCAGCAGTCCCCCCGGGACAAAGTCCGTCGAGCAGTACTTC. It encodes CASSPPGTKSVEQYF.

V gene TRBV27 combines with J gene TRBJ1-3; D call uncertain. V was cut by 8 bases and J by 0 bases, with 8 bases left in between. The germline V gene encodes CDR1 MNHEY and CDR2 SMNVEV (reference sequence). CDR3 length: 13 residues. The CDR3 protein is CASRSSSGNTIYF. The CDR3 DNA is TGTGCCAGCCGAAGCTCCTCTGGAAACACCATATATTTT.

This clone was recorded only once. The chain carries TRBV7-9 and TRBJ1-2; D gene unclear. The V gene's germline CDR1 is SEHNR and CDR2 FQNEAQ (reference sequence). V dropped 3 bases and J dropped 7 bases, with 15 bases sitting between them. The CDR3 is made up of 14 amino acids. This chain's CDR3 is CASSLGGPEGGYTF. The CDR3 bases are TGTGCCAGCAGCTTGGGAGGACCGGAAGGTGGCTACACCTTC.

V and J are TRBV5-1 and TRBJ2-1; 9 bases match TRBD2. CDR1 and CDR2 (germline): SGHRS, YFSETQ. This CDR3 spans 14 amino acids. The V and J ends lost 1 base and 7 bases, in that order; junction bases with no gene match: 3. Written as DNA, the CDR3 is TGCGCCAGCAGCTTGTACCTAGCGGGGAATGAGCAGTTCTTC. Translated, it gives CASSLYLAGNEQFF.

CDR3 sequence reads: CASSLTRQGGSEQFF. CDR3 in DNA: TGTGCCAGCAGCTTAACCCGACAGGGGGGCAGTGAGCAGTTCTTC. The chain recombines TRBV7-3 with TRBJ2-1; TRBD1 matches 9 bases. The ends lost 0 bases at V and 9 bases at J; junction bases unmatched: 6. CDR3 size: 15 residues. CDR1 is SGHTA, CDR2 FQGTGA, per germline.

The V call is TRBV5-1, the J call TRBJ2-1, with 14 bases matching TRBD2. From germline, CDR1 is SGHRS and CDR2 YFSETQ. The CDR3 extends over 19 amino acids. With 4 bases clipped from V and 1 base from J, the junction kept 10 bases outside the gene matches. In DNA, the CDR3 is TGCGCCAGCAGCCAGGGACTAGCGGGGGCCCTCGATTCCTACAATGAGCAGTTCTTC. It translates to CASSQGLAGALDSYNEQFF. Drawing the rest from reference TRBV5-1 and TRBJ2-1, the complete variable domain is KAGVTQTPRYLIKTRGQQVTLSCSPISGHRSVSWYQQTPGQGLQFLFEYFSETQRNKGNFPGRFSGRQFSNSRSEMNVSTLELGDSALYLCASSQGLAGALDSYNEQFFGPGTRLTVL.

The chain couples TRBV6-1 to TRBJ1-1; TRBD1 is a possible D gene (5 bases). V was shortened by 5 bases and J by 5 bases, with 12 bases between the two germline ends. CDR3 length: 13 amino acids. The germline V gene encodes CDR1 MNHNS and CDR2 SASEGT. The CDR3 sequence: CASSLFRGTEAFF. DNA for the CDR3: TGTGCCAGCAGTCTATTTAGGGGAACTGAAGCTTTCTTT.

The rearrangement uses TRBV5-4 and TRBJ2-5, with 10 bases fitting TRBD1. The CDR3 covers 17 residues. The junction had 19 bases not matched to a gene; V was cut back by 4 bases and J by 10 bases. Germline CDR1 is SGHNT and CDR2 is YYREEE (reference sequence). In DNA form, the CDR3 reads TGTGCCAGCAGCCCAATCACCGGGACAGGGGCCCCTCGGGACCAGTACTTC. Its protein product is CASSPITGTGAPRDQYF.